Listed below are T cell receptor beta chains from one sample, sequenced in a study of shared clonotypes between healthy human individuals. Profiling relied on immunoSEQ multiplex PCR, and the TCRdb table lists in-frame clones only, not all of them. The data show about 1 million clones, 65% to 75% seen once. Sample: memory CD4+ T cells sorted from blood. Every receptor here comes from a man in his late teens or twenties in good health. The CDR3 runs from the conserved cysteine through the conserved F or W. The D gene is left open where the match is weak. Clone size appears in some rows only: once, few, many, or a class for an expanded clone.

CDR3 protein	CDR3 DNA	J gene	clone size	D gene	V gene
CASSSRDRAGPQHF	TGTGCCAGCAGCTCCCGGGACAGGGCCGGCCCCCAGCATTTT	TRBJ1-5	few	TRBD1	TRBV7-3
CASSLVGGKSYEQYF	TGCGCCAGCAGCTTGGTCGGGGGTAAGTCCTACGAGCAGTACTTC	TRBJ2-7	-	-	TRBV5-1
CASSLEIAGLGTGELFF	TGCGCCAGCAGCTTGGAAATAGCGGGGCTAGGGACCGGGGAGCTGTTTTTT	TRBJ2-2	few	TRBD2	TRBV5-1
CASSASGQSGYNEQFF	TGTGCCAGCAGCGCCTCGGGACAGTCGGGCTACAATGAGCAGTTCTTC	TRBJ2-1	-	TRBD1	TRBV9
CASSSGQGGGYTF	TGCGCCAGCAGCAGTGGACAGGGCGGGGGCTACACCTTC	TRBJ1-2	-	TRBD1	TRBV5-1
CSAVTGRNLHF	TGCAGTGCCGTGACAGGGAGAAACCTCCACTTT	TRBJ1-6	-	TRBD1	TRBV20-1
CASRIGLAGGHAEQYF	TGTGCCAGCAGGATCGGACTAGCGGGGGGACACGCCGAGCAGTACTTC	TRBJ2-7	-	TRBD2	TRBV2
CASSKKTYRGDQPQHF	TGTGCCAGCAGCAAAAAGACGTACAGGGGGGATCAGCCCCAGCATTTT	TRBJ1-5	-	-	TRBV21-1
CASSRDRGNEKLFF	TGTGCCAGCAGCCGGGACAGGGGTAATGAAAAACTGTTTTTT	TRBJ1-4	-	TRBD1	TRBV7-9
CASSFKGLSSYNSPLHF	TGTGCCAGCAGCTTCAAAGGGTTGAGCTCCTATAATTCACCCCTCCACTTT	TRBJ1-6	-	-	TRBV12-1
CAIRADNEQFF	TGTGCCATCCGGGCCGACAATGAGCAGTTCTTC	TRBJ2-1	-	-	TRBV10-3
CSGRGGANNEQFF	TGCAGCGGCAGGGGGGGGGCGAATAATGAGCAGTTCTTC	TRBJ2-1	-	-	TRBV29-1
CASSGGGAQETQYF	TGCGCCAGCAGCGGAGGGGGGGCACAAGAGACCCAGTACTTC	TRBJ2-5	-	-	TRBV5-1